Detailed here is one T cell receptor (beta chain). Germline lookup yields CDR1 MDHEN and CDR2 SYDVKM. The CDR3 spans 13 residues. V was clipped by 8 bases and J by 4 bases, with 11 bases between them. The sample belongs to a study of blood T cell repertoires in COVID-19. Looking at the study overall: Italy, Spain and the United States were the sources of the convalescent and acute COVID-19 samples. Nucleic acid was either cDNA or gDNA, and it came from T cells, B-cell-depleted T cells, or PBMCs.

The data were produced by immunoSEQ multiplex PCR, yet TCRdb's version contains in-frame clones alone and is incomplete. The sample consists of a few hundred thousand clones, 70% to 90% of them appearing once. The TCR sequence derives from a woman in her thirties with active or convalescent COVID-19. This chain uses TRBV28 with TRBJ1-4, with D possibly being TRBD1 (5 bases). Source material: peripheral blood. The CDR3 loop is CASRWGGNEKLFF. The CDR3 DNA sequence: TGTGCCAGCCGATGGGGCGGTAATGAAAAACTGTTTTTT. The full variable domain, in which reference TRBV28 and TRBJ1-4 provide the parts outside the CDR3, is DVKVTQSSRYLVKRTGEKVFLECVQDMDHENMFWYRQDPGLGLRLIYFSYDVKMKEKGDIPEGYSVSREKKERFSLILESASTNQTSMYLCASRWGGNEKLFFGSGTQLSVL.